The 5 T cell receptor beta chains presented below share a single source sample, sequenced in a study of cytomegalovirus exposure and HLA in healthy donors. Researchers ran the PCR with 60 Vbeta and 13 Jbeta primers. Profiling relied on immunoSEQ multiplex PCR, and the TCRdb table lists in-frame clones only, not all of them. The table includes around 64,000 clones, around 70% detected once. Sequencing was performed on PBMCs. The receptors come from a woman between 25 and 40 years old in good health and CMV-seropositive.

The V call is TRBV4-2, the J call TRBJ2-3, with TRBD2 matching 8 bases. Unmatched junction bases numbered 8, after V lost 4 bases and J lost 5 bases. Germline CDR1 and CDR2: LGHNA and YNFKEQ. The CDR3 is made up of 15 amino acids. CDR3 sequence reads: CASSRGLAPKDTQYF. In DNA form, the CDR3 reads TGTGCCAGCAGCCGAGGACTAGCCCCTAAAGATACGCAGTATTTT.

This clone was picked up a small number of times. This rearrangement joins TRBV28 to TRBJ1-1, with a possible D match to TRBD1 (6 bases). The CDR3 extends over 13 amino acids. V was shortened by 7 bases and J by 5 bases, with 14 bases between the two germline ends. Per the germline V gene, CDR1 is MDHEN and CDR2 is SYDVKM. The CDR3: CASNLIRGTEAFF. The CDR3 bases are TGTGCCAGCAACCTTATAAGGGGGACTGAAGCTTTCTTT.

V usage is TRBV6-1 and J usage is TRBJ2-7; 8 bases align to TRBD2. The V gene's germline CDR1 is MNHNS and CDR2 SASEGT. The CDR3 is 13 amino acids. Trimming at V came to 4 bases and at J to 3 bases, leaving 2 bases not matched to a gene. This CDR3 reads CASSVTSGYEQYF. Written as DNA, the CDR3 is TGTGCCAGCAGTGTCACTAGCGGCTACGAGCAGTACTTC.

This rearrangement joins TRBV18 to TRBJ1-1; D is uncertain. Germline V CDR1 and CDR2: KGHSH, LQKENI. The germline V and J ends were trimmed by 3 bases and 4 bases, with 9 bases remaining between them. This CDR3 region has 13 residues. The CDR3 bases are TGTGCCAGCTCACCTCAACAGACCACTGAAGCTTTCTTT. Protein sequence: CASSPQQTTEAFF.

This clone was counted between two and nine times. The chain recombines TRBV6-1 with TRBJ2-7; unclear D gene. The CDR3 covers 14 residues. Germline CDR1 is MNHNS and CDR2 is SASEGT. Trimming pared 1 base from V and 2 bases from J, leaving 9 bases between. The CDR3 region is CASSEVYGPYEQYF. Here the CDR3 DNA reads TGTGCCAGCAGTGAAGTTTACGGTCCCTACGAGCAGTACTTC.